This T cell receptor beta chain was profiled in a study of CD8 T cells in Susac syndrome. Controls were healthy donors chosen to match patients in age and sex. RNA amounts of about 0.45 to 1 ug underwent reverse transcription with random hexamers. An immunoSEQ multiplex PCR generated amplified TCR beta CDR3 products spanning 54 Vbeta and 13 Jbeta. TCRdb itself ran the immunoSEQ multiplex PCR reads through MiXCR, one entry per CDR3 protein. The repertoire holds under 200,000 distinct CDR3 sequences, with over 85% as singletons. Germline V gene sequence: CDR1 DFQATT, CDR2 SNEGSKA (reference sequence). The CDR3 sequence is 13 residues long. The germline V and J ends were trimmed by 3 bases and 3 bases, with 11 bases remaining between them.

The origin of this receptor is a human donor in good health. The chain recombines TRBV20-1 with TRBJ1-2, with D uncertain. Sequenced input: CD4+ T cells from PBMCs. For the CDR3, the DNA is TGCAGTGCTAGTAGGGTCAGAGACTATGGCTACACCTTC. It is translated as CSASRVRDYGYTF.